The rows below give T cell receptor beta chains drawn from one sample of a study of patients and donors after allogeneic stem cell transplantation. One entry per CDR3 protein, called by TCRdb with MiXCR from the RT-PCR reads. The data show around 240,000 distinct CDR3 sequences, 11% to 15% seen once. The sample was blood, either unsorted or a sorted T cell fraction (not recorded which). All receptors derive from a human donor who was either an allogeneic HSCT recipient or a stem cell or donor lymphocyte infusion donor (not recorded which). It is not recorded whose cells these are; they may come from a transplant donor. The CDR3 runs from the conserved cysteine through the conserved F or W. The D gene is left open where the match is weak. Only some rows state a clone size, as once, few, many or a class for expanded clones.

>few|15|TRBV6-1|NA|TRBJ1-5
TGTGCCAGCAGCTCAGGCGGGGGGTACAATCAGCCCCAGCATTTT
CASSSGGGYNQPQHF
>NA|11|TRBV20-1|NA|TRBJ2-1
TGCAGTGCTCACAGATACAATGAGCAGTTCTTC
CSAHRYNEQFF
>NA|13|TRBV30|NA|TRBJ1-2
TGTGCCTGGAGTGGGCTGATCTACTATGGCTACACCTTC
CAWSGLIYYGYTF
>few|17|TRBV7-6|NA|TRBJ2-1
TGTGCCAGCAGCTTAGCGTTTCGGGGGAGCTCCTACAATGAGCAGTTCTTC
CASSLAFRGSSYNEQFF
>many|14|TRBV18|NA|TRBJ1-6
TGTGCCAGCTCACCAAACCCGGGAAATTCACCCCTCCACTTT
CASSPNPGNSPLHF
>many|15|TRBV4-2|NA|TRBJ1-2
TGTGCCAGCAGCCAAGACGCTGACAAGGGCTCTGGCTACACCTTC
CASSQDADKGSGYTF
>many|18|TRBV27|NA|TRBJ2-4
TGTGCCAGCAGTTTATCTCCGAGGGGGGGTTACAGAGAAAACATTCAGTACTTC
CASSLSPRGGYRENIQYF
>once|14|TRBV20-1|NA|TRBJ1-4
TGCAGTGCTAGACCACGACAGTTGTGGGAAAAACTGTTTTTT
CSARPRQLWEKLFF
>NA|13|TRBV6-1|NA|TRBJ2-3
TGTGCCACGGAAGTTCCTGGCACAGATACGCAGTATTTT
CATEVPGTDTQYF
>NA|15|TRBV19|TRBD2|TRBJ2-7
TGTGCCAGTAGTATTAGCGGGAGGGCCTTTAACGAGCAGTACTTC
CASSISGRAFNEQYF
>many|13|TRBV5-1|TRBD1|TRBJ2-7
TGCGCCAGCAGCAAGGGACAGGGGGACGAGCAGTACTTC
CASSKGQGDEQYF
>NA|14|TRBV7-3|TRBD1|TRBJ1-2
TGTGCCAGCAGTCCGGGACAGGGGGCGAGAGGCTACACCTTC
CASSPGQGARGYTF
>many|15|TRBV20-1|TRBD1|TRBJ1-4
TGCAGTGCTAGGGATGTACAGGGGGCTTATGAAAAACTGTTTTTT
CSARDVQGAYEKLFF
>many|15|TRBV6-1|NA|TRBJ2-7
TGTGCCAGCAGTCTAACAGGACTATCGAGCTACGAGCAGTACTTC
CASSLTGLSSYEQYF
>many|16|TRBV20-1|NA|TRBJ2-4
TGCAGTGCTAGAGATCCCAGGGGAATGGCCAAAAACATTCAGTACTTC
CSARDPRGMAKNIQYF
>many|14|TRBV12-3/TRBV12-4|TRBD1|TRBJ2-2
TGTGCCAGCAGTTTAGGGACAGGGCCCGGGGAGCTGTTTTTT
CASSLGTGPGELFF
>NA|15|TRBV7-2|NA|TRBJ1-1
TGTGCCAGCAGTGTGCAGGCTACCCTGAACACTGAAGCTTTCTTT
CASSVQATLNTEAFF
>NA|19|TRBV7-8|NA|TRBJ1-1
TGTGCCAGCAGCTCACCCAGGGCCCGGGGAGTTCGAGTGAACACTGAAGCTTTCTTT
CASSSPRARGVRVNTEAFF
>few|13|TRBV18|NA|TRBJ2-3
TGTGCCAGCTCACTAAAGAGCACAGATACGCAGTATTTT
CASSLKSTDTQYF
>many|12|TRBV6-2/TRBV6-3|NA|TRBJ2-3
TGTGCCGAAGACAGAAGCACAGATACGCAGTATTTT
CAEDRSTDTQYF
>NA|13|TRBV5-5|NA|TRBJ2-5
TGTGCCAGCAGCTTGGGGTTCCTGGAGACCCAGTACTTC
CASSLGFLETQYF
>many|12|TRBV5-1|NA|TRBJ2-1
TGCGCCAGCAGCCCAACGTGGAGTGAGCAGTTCTTC
CASSPTWSEQFF
>NA|14|TRBV11-2|TRBD2|TRBJ2-7
TGTGCCAGCAGCCGCCTAGCGGGGGGCTTGGAGCAGTACTTC
CASSRLAGGLEQYF
>few|11|TRBV12-3/TRBV12-4|NA|TRBJ2-3
TGTGCCAGCCGTCAATCCACCCGGCAGTATTTT
CASRQSTRQYF
>NA|15|TRBV28|TRBD1|TRBJ1-1
TGTGCCAGCAGTTTAGCGGGACAGGGGTCGTCTGAAGCTTTCTTT
CASSLAGQGSSEAFF
>few|16|TRBV3-1|TRBD2|TRBJ2-3
TGTGCCAGCAGTCCCCTGGCTAGCGGGAGCACAGATACGCAGTATTTT
CASSPLASGSTDTQYF
>many|12|TRBV20-1|NA|TRBJ1-2
TGCAGTGCGGGGATCGGAATGGATGGCTACACCTTC
CSAGIGMDGYTF
>NA|15|TRBV25-1|TRBD2|TRBJ2-5
TGTGCCAGCAGTGAGGATCGGGGGGGCCTTGAGACCCAGTACTTC
CASSEDRGGLETQYF
>many|17|TRBV14|TRBD2|TRBJ2-3
TGTGCCAGCAGCCCCTTGACTAGCGGGAGGGCCGTAGATACGCAGTATTTT
CASSPLTSGRAVDTQYF
>NA|14|TRBV6-1|NA|TRBJ2-1
TGTGCCAGCACCCAGGGGCCAGGGAGAAATGAGCAGTTCTTC
CASTQGPGRNEQFF
>NA|15|TRBV19|TRBD2|TRBJ2-1
TGTGCCAGTAGTACCCCGGGACTAGCGGACAATGAGCAGTTCTTC
CASSTPGLADNEQFF
>NA|14|TRBV6-2/TRBV6-3|NA|TRBJ2-7
TGTGCCAGCAGTCCCTTTGGGGCGATTTACGAGCAGTACTTC
CASSPFGAIYEQYF
>NA|15|TRBV11-2|TRBD1|TRBJ2-5
TGTGCCAGCAGCTCCTGGACAGGGGGCGCAGAGACCCAGTACTTC
CASSSWTGGAETQYF
>few|14|TRBV30|NA|TRBJ1-5
TGTGCCTCCCAACATAAGGGCGGCAATCAGCCCCAGCATTTT
CASQHKGGNQPQHF
>few|15|TRBV7-2|TRBD1|TRBJ1-6
TGTGCCAGCAGCTCCGGACAGGGCCGATATTCACCCCTCCACTTT
CASSSGQGRYSPLHF
>NA|15|TRBV3-1|NA|TRBJ2-7
TGTGCCAGCAGCCAAGATCCAGGGCGGTTGTACGAGCAGTACTTC
CASSQDPGRLYEQYF
>NA|15|TRBV28|TRBD2|TRBJ2-5
TGTGCCAGCAGCAGACGGACTAGCGGGAAGGAGACCCAGTACTTC
CASSRRTSGKETQYF
>NA|16|TRBV4-2|TRBD2|TRBJ2-2
TGTGCCAGCTCCCAGGGACTAGCGGGGGAGGGCGGGGAGCTGTTTTTT
CASSQGLAGEGGELFF
>NA|16|TRBV27|TRBD2|TRBJ2-2
TGTGCCAGCAGCTTTGCCCGACTAGCTAACACCGGGGAGCTGTTTTTT
CASSFARLANTGELFF
>few|10|TRBV7-9|NA|TRBJ2-1
TGTGCCACGGGGGCGGGAGAGCAGTTCTTC
CATGAGEQFF
>few|16|TRBV5-1|TRBD1|TRBJ1-1
TGCGCCAGCAGCTTGGGGGGACAGGGGGCCCACACTGAAGCTTTCTTT
CASSLGGQGAHTEAFF
>many|13|TRBV6-1|NA|TRBJ1-1
TGTGCCAGCATTAAACAGGGCGGCACTGAAGCTTTCTTT
CASIKQGGTEAFF
>few|13|TRBV4-1|NA|TRBJ1-1
TGCGCCAGCAGCCAAGATGTTACGACGCGCGCTTTCTTT
CASSQDVTTRAFF
>NA|13|TRBV19|TRBD1|TRBJ1-2
TGTGCCAGTAGTACGGACAGGGGCCGTGGCTACACCTTC
CASSTDRGRGYTF
>many|13|TRBV9|NA|TRBJ1-2
TGTGCCAGCAGCGTAAAGGGAACCAATGGCTACACCTTC
CASSVKGTNGYTF
>NA|14|TRBV20-1|NA|TRBJ2-7
TGCAGTGCTAGAGATCTCCAGGGTTCCGACGAGCAGTACTTC
CSARDLQGSDEQYF
>many|17|TRBV28|NA|TRBJ2-5
TGTGCCAGCAGTTTAGTCGGGTCGGGTTCCTCACAAGAGACCCAGTACTTC
CASSLVGSGSSQETQYF
>NA|14|TRBV12-3/TRBV12-4|NA|TRBJ2-5
TGTGCCAGCAGTTTTAGTCAGGTCCCAGAGACCCAGTACTTC
CASSFSQVPETQYF
>few|20|TRBV25-1|TRBD2|TRBJ2-3
TGTGCCAGCAGTGAAGGGGCGCTAGCGGGAGGGGAGCGCGGCACAGATACGCAGTATTTT
CASSEGALAGGERGTDTQYF
>NA|16|TRBV4-2|NA|TRBJ1-4
TGTGCCAGCAGCCAAGCTTGGGGGCTAGGGAATGAAAAACTGTTTTTT
CASSQAWGLGNEKLFF
>many|15|TRBV27|NA|TRBJ2-3
TGTGCCAGCAGCCGTGACTTCCTCATATCTGATACGCAGTATTTT
CASSRDFLISDTQYF
>many|13|TRBV30|TRBD1|TRBJ1-5
TGTGCCTGGAACAGGGGTGGCAATCAGCCCCAGCATTTT
CAWNRGGNQPQHF
>NA|12|TRBV12-3/TRBV12-4|NA|TRBJ1-2
TGTGCCAGCAGGCGCAGGGGTAAGGGCTACACCTTC
CASRRRGKGYTF